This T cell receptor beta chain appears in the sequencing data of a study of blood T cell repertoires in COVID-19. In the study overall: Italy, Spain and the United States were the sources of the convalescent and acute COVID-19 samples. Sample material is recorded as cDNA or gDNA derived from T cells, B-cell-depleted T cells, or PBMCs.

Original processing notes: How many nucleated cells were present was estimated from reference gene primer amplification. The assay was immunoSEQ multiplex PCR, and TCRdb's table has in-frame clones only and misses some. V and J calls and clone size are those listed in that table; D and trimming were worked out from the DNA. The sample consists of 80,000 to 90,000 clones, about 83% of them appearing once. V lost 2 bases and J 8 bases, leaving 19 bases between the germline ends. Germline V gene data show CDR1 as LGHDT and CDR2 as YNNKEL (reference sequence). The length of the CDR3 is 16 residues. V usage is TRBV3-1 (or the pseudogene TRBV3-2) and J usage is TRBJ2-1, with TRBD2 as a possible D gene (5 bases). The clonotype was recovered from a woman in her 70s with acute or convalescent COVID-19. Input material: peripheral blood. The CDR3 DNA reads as TGTGCCAGCAGCCAAATGTTCCCTGAATCGCGGGATGAGCAGTTCTTC. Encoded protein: CASSQMFPESRDEQFF.